A single sample gave rise to the 28 T cell receptor beta chains below, sequenced in a study of identical twins. One entry per CDR3 protein, called by TCRdb with MiXCR from the 5' RACE reads. Among 700,000 or so distinct CDR3 sequences listed, less than 10% were seen once. The same sample was also used in a study of yellow fever vaccine responses in identical twins.

Sequencing was performed on PBMCs. These receptors all stem from a woman younger than 30 in good health.

The chain has TRBV19 and TRBJ2-2; D is possibly TRBD1 or TRBD2 (5 bases each). This CDR3 has 17 residues. Deletions cut 4 bases from V and 2 bases from J, with 17 bases between. CDR1 and CDR2 from the germline V gene are LNHDA and SQIVND (reference sequence). The CDR3 reads CASSTSAGTANTGELFF. The CDR3 nucleotides are TGTGCCAGTAGTACGAGTGCCGGGACGGCTAACACCGGGGAGCTGTTTTTT.

This clonotype was found many times. This chain connects TRBV2 to TRBJ2-2; TRBD1 is a possible D gene (5 bases). CDR1 SNHLY and CDR2 FYNNEI come from the germline V gene. This CDR3 has 12 amino acids. Trimming pared 5 bases from V and 8 bases from J, leaving 9 bases between. The CDR3: CASSTYRGELFF. Here the CDR3 DNA reads TGTGCCAGCAGTACCTACAGGGGGGAGCTGTTTTTT.

This clonotype was counted ten times or more. This chain connects TRBV7-2 to TRBJ2-3; no clear D. V was shortened by 2 bases and J by 6 bases, with 6 bases between the two germline ends. The CDR3 runs to 12 residues. Germline V CDR1 and CDR2: SGHTA, FQGNSA. This CDR3 reads CASSLSPDTQYF. DNA for the CDR3: TGTGCCAGCAGCTTAAGTCCGGATACGCAGTATTTT. Full variable domain (missing parts from reference TRBV7-2 and TRBJ2-3): GAGVSQSPSNKVTEKGKDVELRCDPISGHTALYWYRQSLGQGLEFLIYFQGNSAPDKSGLPSDRFSAERTGGSVSTLTIQRTQQEDSAVYLCASSLSPDTQYFGPGTRLTVL.

J is TRBJ2-2 and V is TRBV3-1; 8 bases agree with TRBD1. CDR3 size: 14 residues. With V trimmed by 4 bases and J by 7 bases, 5 bases remained unmatched. The V gene's germline CDR1 is LGHDT and CDR2 YNNKEL (reference sequence). Written as DNA, the CDR3 is TGTGCCAGCAGCCCGGGACAGGTCGGCGGGGAGCTGTTTTTT. It yields the protein CASSPGQVGGELFF.

The chain uses TRBV29-1 and TRBJ2-7; the D is unclear. The V gene's germline CDR1 is SQVTM and CDR2 ANQGSEA. V lost 8 bases and J 2 bases, leaving 13 bases between the germline ends. This CDR3 has 12 residues. This CDR3 is CSPMGMAYEQYF. The CDR3 nucleotides are TGCAGCCCCATGGGGATGGCCTACGAGCAGTACTTC.

The table lists this clonotype with many counts. The chain recombines TRBV10-2 with TRBJ2-7; D is unresolved. This CDR3 has 11 amino acids. V was clipped by 4 bases and J by 6 bases, with 7 bases between them. CDR1 and CDR2 from the germline V gene are WSHSY and SAAADI. The CDR3 loop is CASSGLREQYF. The CDR3 coding sequence is TGCGCCAGCAGTGGTCTCCGCGAGCAGTACTTC.

This clonotype showed up many times. The CDR3 loop is CASSPWTGGIPAGELFF. The DNA for the CDR3 is TGTGCCAGCAGTCCGTGGACAGGGGGCATTCCGGCCGGGGAGCTGTTTTTT. The chain is built from TRBV12-3 or TRBV12-4 and TRBJ2-2; 11 bases line up with TRBD1. Trimming took 5 bases from V and 6 from J; bases not matched to a gene: 11. This CDR3 is 17 amino acids long.

Only a few counts were recorded for this clonotype. V is TRBV29-1 and J is TRBJ2-1, with 7 positions matching TRBD2. V shed 4 bases, J shed 3 bases, and the junction held 3 bases outside the gene matches. CDR1 is SQVTM and CDR2 is ANQGSEA in the germline V gene. CDR3 length: 13 residues. The CDR3 nucleotides read TGCAGCGTTGCACTAGCGAGCTACAATGAGCAGTTCTTC. Its translation: CSVALASYNEQFF.

Only a few counts were recorded for this clonotype. The chain combines TRBV7-9 with TRBJ1-5; D uncertain. There are 12 residues in the CDR3. Trimming left V 5 bases short and J 4 bases short, with 6 bases between. The germline V gene encodes CDR1 SEHNR and CDR2 FQNEAQ (reference sequence). CDR3 loop: CASSHPNQPQHF. CDR3 bases: TGTGCCAGCAGCCATCCAAATCAGCCCCAGCATTTT. The whole variable domain, filled in from reference TRBV7-9 and TRBJ1-5, reads DTGVSQNPRHKITKRGQNVTFRCDPISEHNRLYWYRQTLGQGPEFLTYFQNEAQLEKSRLLSDRFSAERPKGSFSTLEIQRTEQGDSAMYLCASSHPNQPQHFGDGTRLSIL.

This clonotype was seen more than once but under ten times. The genes are TRBV3-1 and TRBJ2-2, with TRBD1 identical over 9 bases. Germline assignment: CDR1 LGHDT and CDR2 YNNKEL (reference sequence). The CDR3 spans 16 residues. V dropped 1 base and J dropped 6; count of bases not matched to a gene: 6. The CDR3 loop is CASSQALGQGAGELFF. The CDR3, as DNA: TGTGCCAGCAGCCAAGCCCTGGGACAGGGTGCCGGGGAGCTGTTTTTT. The variable domain in full, with the rest retrieved from reference TRBV3-1 and TRBJ2-2, is DTAVSQTPKYLVTQMGNDKSIKCEQNLGHDTMYWYKQDSKKFLKIMFSYNNKELIINETVPNRFSPKSPDKAHLNLHINSLELGDSAVYFCASSQALGQGAGELFFGEGSRLTVL.

This clonotype was seen at least ten times. The chain links TRBV29-1 to TRBJ2-7, with TRBD1 matching over 9 bases. Germline V gives CDR1 SQVTM, CDR2 ANQGSEA. The CDR3 runs 12 residues. With 6 bases clipped from V and 3 bases from J, the junction kept 3 bases outside the gene matches. The CDR3 region is CSVGQGNYEQYF. The CDR3 DNA follows: TGCAGCGTAGGACAGGGGAACTACGAGCAGTACTTC.

This clonotype was found many times. The V call is TRBV3-1, the J call TRBJ1-6; D remains ambiguous. CDR1 and CDR2 (germline): LGHDT, YNNKEL (reference sequence). The CDR3 covers 15 residues. V was pared by 4 bases and J by 8 bases, with 15 bases between. The CDR3 nucleotides read TGTGCCAGCAGCCTTACGGCGATGAGAGATTCACCCCTCCACTTT. Its translation is CASSLTAMRDSPLHF.

This clonotype appeared a few times. V gene TRBV2 combines with J gene TRBJ2-4; D not resolved. Trimming shortened V by 6 bases and J by 1 base, and 13 bases separated the two germline ends. The CDR3 runs 15 residues. The germline V gene has CDR1 SNHLY and CDR2 FYNNEI. The CDR3 region is CASRDDRAAKNIQYF. CDR3 DNA: TGTGCCAGCAGAGACGACCGTGCTGCCAAAAACATTCAGTACTTC.

V gene TRBV6-1 combines with J gene TRBJ2-1, with 9 bases matching TRBD2. The V gene's germline CDR1 is MNHNS and CDR2 SASEGT. The CDR3 has 13 residues. The V and J ends lost 7 bases and 8 bases, in that order; junction bases with no gene match: 6. In DNA, the CDR3 is TGTGCCAGCACCCAACCTAGCGGGGATGAGCAGTTCTTC. Amino acids: CASTQPSGDEQFF.

V gene TRBV11-1 combines with J gene TRBJ2-1; D remains ambiguous. Germline CDR1 is SGHAT and CDR2 is FQDESV (reference sequence). The CDR3 covers 15 residues. Trimming took off 3 bases at V and 2 bases at J, with 11 bases between the two ends. The CDR3 is CASSFSGVTYNEQFF. Written as DNA, the CDR3 is TGTGCCAGCAGCTTTTCGGGCGTAACCTACAATGAGCAGTTCTTC.

This clonotype has a count of ten or more. The V and J genes are TRBV4-1 and TRBJ2-2, with D hard to call. CDR3 length: 13 residues. With 2 bases removed from V and 7 bases from J, the gap between germline ends came to 8 bases. Germline V CDR1 and CDR2: MGHRA, YSYEKL. In DNA, the CDR3 is TGCGCCAGCAGCCAATCTGTGATCGGGGAGCTGTTTTTT. Protein product: CASSQSVIGELFF.

V and J are TRBV4-2 and TRBJ2-4; TRBD1 is a possible D gene (5 bases). Trimming removed 0 bases from V and 0 bases from J, with 18 bases in between. Germline V gene sequence: CDR1 LGHNA, CDR2 YNFKEQ. CDR3 length: 19 amino acids. CDR3: CASSQESGQSKLAKNIQYF. For the CDR3, the DNA is TGTGCCAGCAGCCAAGAGTCAGGGCAGTCTAAACTAGCCAAAAACATTCAGTACTTC.

The chain joins TRBV12-3 or TRBV12-4 to TRBJ2-1, with 7 bases aligning to TRBD2. The CDR3 has 14 amino acids. V lost 5 bases to trimming and J lost 7 bases; unmatched junction nucleotides: 8. CDR3 sequence (DNA): TGTGCCAGCAGTCTATCACCTAGCGGTAATGAGCAGTTCTTC. Translation gives CASSLSPSGNEQFF.

A few counts support this clonotype. DNA of the CDR3: TGTGCCAGCAGCCAATGGGACGTCGGGAATGGCTACACCTTC. As protein: CASSQWDVGNGYTF. V and J are TRBV3-1 and TRBJ1-2, with D possibly TRBD1 on 5 matching bases. The germline gives CDR1 LGHDT, CDR2 YNNKEL (reference sequence). The CDR3 runs 14 residues. V was pared by 2 bases and J by 6 bases, with 13 bases between.

Only a few counts were recorded for this clonotype. CDR3 sequence: CSMRQSQETQYF. The DNA for the CDR3 is TGCAGCATGAGACAGAGTCAAGAGACCCAGTACTTC. The chain is built from TRBV29-1 and TRBJ2-5; TRBD1 is a possible D gene (5 bases). V was pared by 8 bases and J by 2 bases, with 12 bases between. Germline V CDR1 and CDR2: SQVTM, ANQGSEA. The CDR3 is 12 residues long.

The CDR3 sequence: CASSFPRTSGGAFRTDTQYF. CDR3 nucleotides: TGTGCCAGCAGTTTTCCCAGGACTAGCGGGGGGGCCTTTCGGACAGATACGCAGTATTTT. The rearrangement uses TRBV6-2 or TRBV6-3 and TRBJ2-3, with 15 nucleotides matching TRBD2. V dropped 4 bases and J dropped 3; count of bases not matched to a gene: 14. Germline values: CDR1 MNHEY, CDR2 SVGEGT. The CDR3 has 20 amino acids.

V gene TRBV2 combines with J gene TRBJ2-7; 9 nucleotides line up with TRBD1. With V trimmed by 6 bases and J by 3 bases, 12 bases remained unmatched. CDR3 length: 16 residues. From germline, CDR1 is SNHLY and CDR2 FYNNEI. In DNA, the CDR3 is TGTGCCAGCAGAACCCCAGAAAAGACAGGGGGCTACGAGCAGTACTTC. The encoded protein is CASRTPEKTGGYEQYF.

The rearrangement joins TRBV11-2 to TRBJ2-2, with TRBD2 matching 10 bases. J gave up 0 bases and V 1 base, and 14 bases lay outside the gene matches. Looked up from germline, CDR1 is SGHAT and CDR2 is FQNNGV. This CDR3 has 21 residues. CDR3 region: CASSLVYSGGTSRPNTGELFF. CDR3 nucleotide sequence: TGTGCCAGCAGCTTAGTGTATAGCGGGGGGACGAGCCGACCGAACACCGGGGAGCTGTTTTTT.

This clonotype was detected a few times. This chain's CDR3 is CASSFLRNQPQHF. The CDR3 nucleotides are TGTGCCAGCAGTTTTCTACGCAATCAGCCCCAGCATTTT. This chain links TRBV12-3 or TRBV12-4 with TRBJ1-5; D gene uncertain. The CDR3 covers 13 residues. V gave up 3 bases and J gave up 2 bases, with 5 bases separating them.

This clonotype was recorded many times. The rearrangement links TRBV29-1 to TRBJ2-7; 11 bases match TRBD1. Germline assignment: CDR1 SQVTM and CDR2 ANQGSEA. Trimming took 6 bases from V and 5 from J; bases not matched to a gene: 6. The CDR3 covers 13 residues. DNA of the CDR3: TGCAGCGTCAGGGACAGGGGGTTGGACGAGCAGTACTTC. Its translation is CSVRDRGLDEQYF.

The chain links TRBV14 to TRBJ2-7, with D maybe TRBD1 (5 bases). The CDR3 covers 15 residues. With 2 bases removed from V and 2 bases from J, the gap between germline ends came to 13 bases. The germline V gene encodes CDR1 SGHDN and CDR2 FVKESK. The CDR3 sequence: CASSQTTEMTYEQYF. The CDR3 region has the DNA TGTGCCAGCAGCCAAACGACAGAAATGACCTACGAGCAGTACTTC.

The table lists this clonotype with a few counts. J is TRBJ2-3 and V is TRBV29-1, with 10 nucleotides matching TRBD2. The V gene end was trimmed by 5 bases and the J gene end by 5 bases; junction bases not matched to a gene: 10. In germline, CDR1 is SQVTM, CDR2 ANQGSEA. The CDR3 is 15 amino acids. The CDR3 bases are TGCAGCGTTTCCCCTAGCGGGGGCCGAGAAGATACGCAGTATTTT. This encodes CSVSPSGGREDTQYF.

This clonotype was recorded at least ten times. J is TRBJ2-3 and V is TRBV6-1, with 8 bases aligning to TRBD1. CDR3 length: 15 amino acids. CDR1 and CDR2 from the germline V gene are MNHNS and SASEGT. V trimming: 10 bases; J trimming: 4 bases; junction bases outside the gene matches: 13. The CDR3 DNA reads TGTGCCACTGGTGCAGGACAGGGTGGCGCAGATACGCAGTATTTT. Its protein product is CATGAGQGGADTQYF.